This T cell receptor beta chain stems from a study of cytotoxic CD8 clonotypes in ibrutinib-treated CLL. The CDR3 runs to 15 residues. CDR1 is SQVTM, CDR2 ANQGSEA, per germline. V lost 6 bases and J lost 0; bases outside the gene matches: 5. TCRdb's copy holds only in-frame clones and misses some; the assay was immunoSEQ multiplex PCR. The profile covers some 200,000 clones, with approximately 75% appearing a single time and more than 9.5% taken by the ten largest. This rearrangement joins TRBV29-1 to TRBJ2-6; 7 bases agree with TRBD1. The sample in question was PBMCs, obtained after 12 months of ibrutinib treatment. The sequence came from a human donor with chronic lymphocytic leukemia. The CDR3 DNA reads TGCAGCGTAGCCGGGACAGCCTCTGGGGCCAACGTCCTGACTTTC. It is translated as CSVAGTASGANVLTF.